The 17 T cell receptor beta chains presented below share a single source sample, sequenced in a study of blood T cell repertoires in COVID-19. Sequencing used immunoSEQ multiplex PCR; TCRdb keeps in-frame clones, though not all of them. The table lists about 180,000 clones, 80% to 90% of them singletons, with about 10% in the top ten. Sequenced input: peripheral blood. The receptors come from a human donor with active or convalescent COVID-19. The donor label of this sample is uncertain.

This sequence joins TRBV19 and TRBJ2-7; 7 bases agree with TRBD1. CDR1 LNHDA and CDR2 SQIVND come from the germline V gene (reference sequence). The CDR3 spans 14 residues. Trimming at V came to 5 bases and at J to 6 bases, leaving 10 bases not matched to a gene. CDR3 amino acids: CASSPRQGPSEQYF. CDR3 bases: TGTGCCAGTAGTCCAAGACAGGGTCCCAGCGAGCAGTACTTC.

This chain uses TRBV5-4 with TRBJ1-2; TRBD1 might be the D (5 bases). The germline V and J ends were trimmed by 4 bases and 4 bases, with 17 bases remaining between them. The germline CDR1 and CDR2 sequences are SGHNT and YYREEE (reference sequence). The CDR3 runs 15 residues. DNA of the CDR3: TGTGCCAGCAGCCCGGACACCCAAAAGAGCTATGGCTACACCTTC. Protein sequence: CASSPDTQKSYGYTF. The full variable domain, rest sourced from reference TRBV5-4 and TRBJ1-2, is ETGVTQSPTHLIKTRGQQVTLRCSSQSGHNTVSWYQQALGQGPQFIFQYYREEENGRGNFPPRFSGLQFPNYSSELNVNALELDDSALYLCASSPDTQKSYGYTFGSGTRLTVV.

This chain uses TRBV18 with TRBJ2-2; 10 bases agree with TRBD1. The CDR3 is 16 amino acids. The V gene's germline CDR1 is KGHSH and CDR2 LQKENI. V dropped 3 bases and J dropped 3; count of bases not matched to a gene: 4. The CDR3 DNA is TGTGCCAGCTCACCGGACAGGGGGAAGCACACCGGGGAGCTGTTTTTT. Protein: CASSPDRGKHTGELFF.

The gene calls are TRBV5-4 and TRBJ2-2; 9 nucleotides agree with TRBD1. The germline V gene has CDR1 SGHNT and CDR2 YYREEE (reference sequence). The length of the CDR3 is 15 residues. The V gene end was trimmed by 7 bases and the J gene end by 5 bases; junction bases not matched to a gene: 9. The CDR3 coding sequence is TGTGCCAGCTACGATGGAGGACAGGGGACCGGGGAGCTGTTTTTT. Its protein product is CASYDGGQGTGELFF. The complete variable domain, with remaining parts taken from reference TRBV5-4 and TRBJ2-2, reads ETGVTQSPTHLIKTRGQQVTLRCSSQSGHNTVSWYQQALGQGPQFIFQYYREEENGRGNFPPRFSGLQFPNYSSELNVNALELDDSALYLCASYDGGQGTGELFFGEGSRLTVL.

The CDR3 nucleotides are TGTGCCAGCAGCTCGGGGAGCACGGGGGATACGAACACTGAAGCTTTCTTT. It encodes CASSSGSTGDTNTEAFF. The rearrangement links TRBV5-4 to TRBJ1-1, with D maybe TRBD1 (5 bases). The germline gives CDR1 SGHNT, CDR2 YYREEE (reference sequence). The CDR3 is 17 amino acids. V gave up 3 bases and J gave up 1 base, with 19 bases separating them.

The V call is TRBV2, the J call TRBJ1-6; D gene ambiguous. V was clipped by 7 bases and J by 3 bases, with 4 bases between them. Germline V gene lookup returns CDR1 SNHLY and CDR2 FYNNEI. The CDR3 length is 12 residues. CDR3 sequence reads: CASTLYNSPLHF. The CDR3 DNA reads TGTGCCAGCACACTCTATAATTCACCCCTCCACTTT. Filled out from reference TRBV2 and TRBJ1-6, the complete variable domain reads EPEVTQTPSHQVTQMGQEVILRCVPISNHLYFYWYRQILGQKVEFLVSFYNNEISEKSEIFDDQFSVERPDGSNFTLKIRSTKLEDSAMYFCASTLYNSPLHFGNGTRLTVT.

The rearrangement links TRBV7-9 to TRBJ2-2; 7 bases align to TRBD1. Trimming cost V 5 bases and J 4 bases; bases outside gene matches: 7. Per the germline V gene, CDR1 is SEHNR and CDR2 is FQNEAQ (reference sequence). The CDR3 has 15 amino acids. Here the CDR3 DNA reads TGTGCCAGCAGCCCGGGGACAGTCAGCACCGGGGAGCTGTTTTTT. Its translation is CASSPGTVSTGELFF.

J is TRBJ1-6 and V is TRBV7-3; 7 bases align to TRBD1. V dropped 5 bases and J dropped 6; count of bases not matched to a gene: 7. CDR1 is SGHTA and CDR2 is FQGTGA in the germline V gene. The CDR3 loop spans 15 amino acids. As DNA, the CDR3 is TGTGCCAGCAGCCAAGGGACAGCTCCTAATTCACCCCTCCACTTT. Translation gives CASSQGTAPNSPLHF.

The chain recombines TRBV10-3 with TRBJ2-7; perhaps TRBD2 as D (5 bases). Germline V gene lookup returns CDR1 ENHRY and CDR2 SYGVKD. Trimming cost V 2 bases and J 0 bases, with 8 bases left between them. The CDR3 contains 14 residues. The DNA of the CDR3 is TGTGCCATCAGTGAGGACGGGAACTCCTACGAGCAGTACTTC. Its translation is CAISEDGNSYEQYF.

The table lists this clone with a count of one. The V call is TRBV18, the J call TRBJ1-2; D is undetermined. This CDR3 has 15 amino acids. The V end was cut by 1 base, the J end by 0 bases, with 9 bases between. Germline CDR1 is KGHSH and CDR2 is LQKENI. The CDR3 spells CASSPLPLANYGYTF. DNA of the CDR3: TGTGCCAGCTCACCACTTCCCCTCGCTAACTATGGCTACACCTTC.

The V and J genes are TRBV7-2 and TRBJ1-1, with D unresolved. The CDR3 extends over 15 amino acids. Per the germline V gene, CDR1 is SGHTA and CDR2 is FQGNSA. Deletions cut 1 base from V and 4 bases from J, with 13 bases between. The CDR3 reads CASSLDRSPGTEAFF. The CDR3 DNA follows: TGTGCCAGCAGCTTAGACCGGTCCCCGGGCACTGAAGCTTTCTTT.

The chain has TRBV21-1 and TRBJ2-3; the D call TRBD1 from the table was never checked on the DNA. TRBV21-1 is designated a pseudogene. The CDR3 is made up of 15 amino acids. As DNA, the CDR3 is TGTGCCAGCAGTTCGACAGGGGCTAGCACAGATACGCAGTATTTT. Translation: CASSSTGASTDTQYF.

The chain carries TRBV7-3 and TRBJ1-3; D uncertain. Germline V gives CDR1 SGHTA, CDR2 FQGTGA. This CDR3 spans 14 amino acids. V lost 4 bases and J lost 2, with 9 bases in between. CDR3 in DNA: TGTGCCAGCAGCTCGGGGTTCCCTGGAAACACCATATATTTT. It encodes CASSSGFPGNTIYF. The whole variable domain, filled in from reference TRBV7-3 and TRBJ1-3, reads GAGVSQTPSNKVTEKGKYVELRCDPISGHTALYWYRQSLGQGPEFLIYFQGTGAADDSGLPNDRFFAVRPEGSVSTLKIQRTERGDSAVYLCASSSGFPGNTIYFGEGSWLTVV.

In DNA, the CDR3 is TGTGCCAGCGAGATCGCGACTAGCGGGAGGCATGAGCAGTTCTTC. Translating it yields CASEIATSGRHEQFF. The V gene is TRBV2, the J gene TRBJ2-1; 13 bases map to TRBD2. Germline CDR1 reads SNHLY; CDR2 reads FYNNEI. The CDR3 spans 15 residues. Losses at the gene ends were 8 bases for V and 8 bases for J; bases not matched to a gene: 9. Looking up the rest from reference TRBV2 and TRBJ2-1 gives the full variable domain: EPEVTQTPSHQVTQMGQEVILRCVPISNHLYFYWYRQILGQKVEFLVSFYNNEISEKSEIFDDQFSVERPDGSNFTLKIRSTKLEDSAMYFCASEIATSGRHEQFFGPGTRLTVL.

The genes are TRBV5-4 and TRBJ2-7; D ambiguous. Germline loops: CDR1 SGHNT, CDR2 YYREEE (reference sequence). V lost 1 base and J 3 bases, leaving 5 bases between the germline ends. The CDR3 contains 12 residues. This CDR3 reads CASSLIGYEQYF. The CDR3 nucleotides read TGTGCCAGCAGCTTGATCGGCTACGAGCAGTACTTC.

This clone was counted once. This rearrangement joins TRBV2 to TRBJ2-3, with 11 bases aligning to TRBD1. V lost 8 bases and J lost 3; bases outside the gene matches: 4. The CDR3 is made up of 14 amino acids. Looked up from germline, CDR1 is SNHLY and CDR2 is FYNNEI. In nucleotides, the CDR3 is TGTGCCAGCTTTGGGACAGGGGGGACAGATACGCAGTATTTT. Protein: CASFGTGGTDTQYF.

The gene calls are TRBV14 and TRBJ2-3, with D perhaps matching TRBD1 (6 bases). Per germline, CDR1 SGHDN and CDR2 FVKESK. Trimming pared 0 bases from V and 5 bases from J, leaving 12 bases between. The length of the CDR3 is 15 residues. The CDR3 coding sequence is TGTGCCAGCAGCCAAGAAGACAGGAGACTAGATACGCAGTATTTT. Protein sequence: CASSQEDRRLDTQYF.